These T cell receptor beta chains were read from a single sample in a study of shared clonotypes between healthy human individuals. Data came from immunoSEQ multiplex PCR; TCRdb stores just in-frame clones and leaves some out. In the table there are roughly 2.4 million clones, 90% to 96% of which are singletons. Sequences were obtained from naive CD4+ T cells sorted from blood. These receptors were taken from a man aged 18-30 years in good health. CDR3s include the opening cysteine and the closing phenylalanine or tryptophan. The D gene is left open where the match is weak. Rows may omit the clone size; those that give it use once, few, many or a size class.

>-|TRBV5-1|-|TRBJ1-2
CASSTTALDGYTF
TGCGCCAGCAGTACGACAGCCCTAGATGGCTACACCTTC
>-|TRBV10-3|TRBD1|TRBJ1-1
CAIRSRTGDVEAFF
TGTGCCATCAGAAGTCGGACAGGGGATGTTGAAGCTTTCTTT
>-|TRBV7-6|-|TRBJ2-7
CASSFRGSEQYF
TGTGCCAGCAGCTTTAGGGGGAGCGAGCAGTACTTC
>-|TRBV2|-|TRBJ2-1
CASSESRGGSYNEQFF
TGTGCCAGCAGTGAGTCTCGGGGCGGCTCCTACAATGAGCAGTTCTTC
>-|TRBV4-1|TRBD1|TRBJ2-5
CASSQGPGQARSETQYF
TGCGCCAGCAGCCAAGGTCCGGGACAGGCCCGCTCGGAGACCCAGTACTTC
>-|TRBV4-1|-|TRBJ2-5
CASSQLIRETQYF
TGCGCCAGCAGCCAACTCATACGGGAGACCCAGTACTTC
>-|TRBV18|-|TRBJ1-1
CASSLEENTEAFF
TGTGCCAGCTCACTAGAGGAGAACACTGAAGCTTTCTTT
>-|TRBV11-2|TRBD2|TRBJ2-1
CASSGTSGRRYNEQFF
TGTGCCAGCAGCGGGACTAGCGGGAGAAGGTACAATGAGCAGTTCTTC
>-|TRBV18|-|TRBJ1-4
CASSQIIGGFNEKLFF
TGTGCCAGCTCACAAATTATAGGCGGATTTAATGAAAAACTGTTTTTT
>-|TRBV11-2|TRBD1|TRBJ1-1
CASSQTGRGTSGITEAFF
TGTGCCAGCAGCCAGACGGGCAGGGGGACATCTGGTATCACTGAAGCTTTCTTT
>-|TRBV9|TRBD1|TRBJ2-7
CASSGETGSNEQYF
TGTGCCAGCAGCGGAGAGACAGGGTCCAACGAGCAGTACTTC
>-|TRBV30|-|TRBJ2-3
CAWSVGSGTDTQYF
TGTGCCTGGAGTGTAGGTAGCGGAACAGATACGCAGTATTTT
>-|TRBV11-1|-|TRBJ1-3
CASSLFGGSGNTIYF
TGTGCCAGCAGCTTATTCGGGGGATCTGGAAACACCATATATTTT
>-|TRBV7-6|TRBD1|TRBJ1-6
CASSTDRDKWRSPLHF
TGTGCCAGCAGCACTGACAGGGACAAATGGAGATCACCCCTCCACTTT
>once|TRBV18|-|TRBJ2-3
CASSTRGASTDTQYF
TGTGCCAGCTCCACCCGCGGTGCTAGCACAGATACGCAGTATTTT
>-|TRBV7-9|-|TRBJ2-6
CASSPRQYSSGANVLTF
TGTGCCAGCAGCCCCCGACAGTATAGCTCTGGGGCCAACGTCCTGACTTTC
>-|TRBV4-1|TRBD2|TRBJ2-7
CASSPGTSGGYEQYF
TGCGCCAGCAGCCCCGGGACTAGCGGGGGGTACGAGCAGTACTTC
>-|TRBV10-3|-|TRBJ2-7
CAHQRGAAYEQYF
TGTGCCCATCAACGGGGGGCCGCGTACGAGCAGTACTTC
>-|TRBV6-8|-|TRBJ2-3
CASSYSMPLRSTSTDTQYF
TGTGCCAGCAGTTACTCGATGCCCCTTCGGTCGACCAGCACAGATACGCAGTATTTT
>-|TRBV11-2|-|TRBJ2-6
CASSSSISGANVLTF
TGTGCCAGCAGCTCCTCAATCTCTGGGGCCAACGTCCTGACTTTC
>-|TRBV5-6|TRBD2|TRBJ2-2
CASSLLAHTGELFF
TGTGCCAGCAGCTTACTAGCGCACACCGGGGAGCTGTTTTTT
>-|TRBV4-3|TRBD2|TRBJ2-1
CASSQGFASGGNEQFF
TGCGCCAGCAGCCAAGGGTTTGCTAGCGGGGGAAATGAGCAGTTCTTC
>once|TRBV5-1|-|TRBJ1-6
CASSLSGKAYSGSPLHF
TGCGCCAGCAGCTTGTCAGGGAAAGCATATTCGGGATCACCCCTCCACTTT
>-|TRBV5-1|-|TRBJ1-5
CASSPTLGVGQPQHF
TGCGCCAGCAGCCCCACCTTGGGGGTTGGACAGCCCCAGCATTTT
>-|TRBV6-5|-|TRBJ1-5
CASSPRQHQPQHF
TGTGCCAGCAGTCCTCGACAGCATCAGCCCCAGCATTTT
>-|TRBV29-1|-|TRBJ1-1
CSVPNGGNTEAFF
TGCAGCGTACCGAATGGGGGGAACACTGAAGCTTTCTTT
>-|TRBV7-9|-|TRBJ1-1
CASSYLQGGGDTEAFF
TGTGCCAGCAGCTACCTACAGGGAGGGGGGGACACTGAAGCTTTCTTT
>-|TRBV2|TRBD1|TRBJ1-1
CASSEIGQGNTEAFF
TGTGCCAGCAGCGAAATCGGACAGGGGAACACTGAAGCTTTCTTT
>-|TRBV7-8|-|TRBJ1-4
CASSYGGLREKLFF
TGTGCCAGCAGCTATGGAGGTCTACGGGAAAAACTGTTTTTT
>-|TRBV6-6|TRBD1|TRBJ1-1
CASSSPGQRPNTEAFF
TGTGCCAGCAGTTCACCGGGACAGAGACCGAACACTGAAGCTTTCTTT
>once|TRBV4-3|-|TRBJ2-5
CASSQEGGSQETQYF
TGCGCCAGCAGCCAAGAAGGGGGAAGTCAAGAGACCCAGTACTTC
>-|TRBV18|TRBD2|TRBJ2-1
CASSPLGGNEQFF
TGTGCCAGCTCCCCCTTGGGAGGGAATGAGCAGTTCTTC
>-|TRBV29-1|TRBD1|TRBJ1-5
CSVQGGQGQPQHF
TGCAGCGTGCAGGGGGGACAGGGCCAGCCCCAGCATTTT
>-|TRBV29-1|-|TRBJ1-1
CSVGGRMNTEAFF
TGCAGCGTTGGGGGCAGGATGAACACTGAAGCTTTCTTT
>-|TRBV2|TRBD1|TRBJ1-5
CASSRQGAGNQPQHF
TGTGCCAGCAGCCGACAGGGGGCGGGCAATCAGCCCCAGCATTTT
>-|TRBV6-5|TRBD1|TRBJ1-2
CACTDRVNGYTF
TGTGCCTGTACGGACAGGGTGAATGGCTACACCTTC
>-|TRBV19|-|TRBJ1-2
CASSMQGNGYTF
TGTGCCAGTAGTATGCAGGGTAATGGCTACACCTTC
>-|TRBV4-1|TRBD1|TRBJ1-1
CASSQGTGTGNLGAFF
TGCGCCAGCAGCCAAGGGACCGGGACAGGAAACTTGGGGGCTTTCTTT